These 2 T cell receptor beta chains share one sample of origin, sequenced in a study of T-cell reconstitution after alpha-beta-depleted transplantation in children. Construction of the TCRbeta library involved unique molecular identifiers. TCRdb re-analysed the PCR reads in MiXCR, keeping a single row per CDR3 protein. The table includes a few hundred thousand distinct CDR3 sequences, about a tenth detected once. This material consisted of PBMCs from the stem cell graft donor, taken from the stem cell graft. Source of these receptors: a human donor who donated a stem cell graft to a child with acute lymphoblastic leukemia.

J is TRBJ2-5 and V is TRBV7-9, with a weak D call TRBD2 (7 bases). CDR1 and CDR2 from the germline V gene are SEHNR and FQNEAQ (reference sequence). This CDR3 region has 14 residues. The ends were cut back, 5 bases at V and 4 bases at J, with 14 bases in the middle. In DNA, the CDR3 is TGTGCCAGCAGCGCGCCCGGGGGGCGAGAGACCCAGTACTTC. Its translation: CASSAPGGRETQYF.

The chain is built from TRBV7-9 and TRBJ1-2; D perhaps matches TRBD1 (6 bases). Trimming left V 1 base short and J 8 bases short, with 14 bases between. CDR3 length: 14 residues. The V gene's germline CDR1 is SEHNR and CDR2 FQNEAQ (reference sequence). The CDR3 here is CASSLDAGHRGYTF. The DNA of the CDR3 is TGTGCCAGCAGCTTAGATGCGGGACACCGGGGCTACACCTTC.